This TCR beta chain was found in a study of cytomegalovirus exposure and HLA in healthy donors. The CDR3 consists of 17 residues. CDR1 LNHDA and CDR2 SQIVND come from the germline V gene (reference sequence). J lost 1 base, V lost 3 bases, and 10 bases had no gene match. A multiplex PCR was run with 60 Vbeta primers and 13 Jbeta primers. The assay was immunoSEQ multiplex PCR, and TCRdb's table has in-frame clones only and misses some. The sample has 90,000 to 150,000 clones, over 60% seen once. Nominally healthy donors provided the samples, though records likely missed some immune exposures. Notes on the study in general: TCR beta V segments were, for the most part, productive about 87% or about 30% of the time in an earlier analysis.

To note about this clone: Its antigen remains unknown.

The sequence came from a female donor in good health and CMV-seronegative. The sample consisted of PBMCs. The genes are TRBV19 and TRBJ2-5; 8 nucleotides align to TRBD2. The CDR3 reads CASSMGGQRGSQETQYF. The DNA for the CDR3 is TGTGCCAGTAGTATGGGGGGCCAGCGGGGGAGCCAAGAGACCCAGTACTTC.